This record looks at one T cell receptor (beta chain) sequence and its context. Its antigen is not identified. The protocol was immunoSEQ multiplex PCR, while the TCRdb copy is restricted to in-frame clones and leaves out a portion. In the table there are roughly 17,000 clones, 75% to 80% of which are singletons. V was trimmed by 3 bases and J by 15 bases, leaving 9 bases between them. CDR3 length equals 9 residues. Germline values: CDR1 SQVTM, CDR2 ANQGSEA. This record belongs to a study of OX40 agonist ivuxolimab in advanced cancers. Study-wide background: A male proportion of about 86% was recorded, with mean age around 62 years and range roughly 23 to 79.

The study, taken as a whole, reports: Among some nonresponders, normalized T-cell clonal expansion was also low.

Patients were excluded for autoimmune disease history or systemic immunosuppression. This sample comprised CD4+ or CD8+ T cells sorted from blood, obtained in a trial of the OX40 agonist ivuxolimab. The chain carries TRBV29-1 and TRBJ2-1; the D is unclear. The receptor comes from an adult with an advanced solid tumor such as melanoma, head and neck, liver or kidney cancer. The CDR3 DNA reads as TGCAGCGTTGATTCTTTCCCGTTCTTC. This gives the protein CSVDSFPFF.